This T cell receptor beta chain comes out of a study of T-cell reconstitution after alpha-beta-depleted transplantation in children. Study findings and constraints: Alpha-beta T cells about two months after transplant reportedly derived from several hundred expanded graft clones.

Preparation of the TCRbeta library involved a method that used unique molecular identifiers. TCRdb re-derived calls from the PCR reads in MiXCR, one entry per CDR3 protein. Here the sample spans about 900,000 distinct CDR3 sequences, 25% to 35% being singletons. For this clonotype: What it recognizes is unknown.

The CDR3 has 15 residues. Trimming removed 5 bases from V and 2 bases from J; junction bases left unmatched: 9. Germline V gene lookup returns CDR1 DFQATT and CDR2 SNEGSKA (reference sequence). The chain has TRBV20-1 and TRBJ2-3, with 8 bases fitting TRBD1. Source: PBMCs, mostly from graft donor cells, taken 360 days after TCRalphabeta/CD19-depleted stem cell transplant. This receptor was identified in a boy less than two years old who had a stem cell transplant for SCID, so the T cells may come from the graft donor. CDR3 DNA sequence: TGCAGTGCTGGCCGGGGACAGGTCCACACAGATACGCAGTATTTT. Amino acids: CSAGRGQVHTDTQYF.